These T cell receptor beta chains were read from a single sample in a study of cytomegalovirus exposure and HLA in healthy donors. Using immunoSEQ multiplex PCR, the repertoire was profiled, and TCRdb retains in-frame clones only, with some absent. The sample totals 60,000 or so clones; its top ten clones hold roughly 2.1%. The sample comprised PBMCs. The receptors derive from a woman younger than 30 in good health and CMV-seronegative. The CDR3 runs from the conserved cysteine through the conserved F or W. Fields, in order: D gene, V gene, J gene, CDR3 DNA, CDR3 protein. The D gene is left open where the match is weak.

>NA|TRBV12-5|TRBJ1-6
TGTGCTAGTGGTCCGGAGTATAATTCACCCCTCCACTTT
CASGPEYNSPLHF
>TRBD1|TRBV28|TRBJ1-5
TGTGCCAGCAGTCAAGGGGGCGGTAATCAGCCCCAGCATTTT
CASSQGGGNQPQHF
>NA|TRBV5-1|TRBJ1-2
TGCGCCAGCAGCTTGACAGAGCCGCATGACTATGGCTACACCTTC
CASSLTEPHDYGYTF
>TRBD1|TRBV9|TRBJ1-2
TGTGCCAGCAGCGGACAGGGTCGAGGTAACTATGGCTACACCTTC
CASSGQGRGNYGYTF
>NA|TRBV7-2|TRBJ2-3
TGTGCCACCGCGCGCACAGATACGCAGTATTTT
CATARTDTQYF
>TRBD1|TRBV19|TRBJ2-5
TGTGCCAGTTCCGGGACAGTACAAGAGACCCAGTACTTC
CASSGTVQETQYF
>NA|TRBV5-1|TRBJ1-1
TGCGCCAGCAGCCCGACCGGAACAGGACCTACTGAAGCTTTCTTT
CASSPTGTGPTEAFF
>TRBD1|TRBV25-1|TRBJ2-7
TGTGCCAGCAGTGAAGGGGACAGACAGTACTTC
CASSEGDRQYF
>TRBD1|TRBV11-2|TRBJ2-3
TGTGCCAGCAGCTTACTGGGACAGGGGCCAGATACGCAGTATTTT
CASSLLGQGPDTQYF
>NA|TRBV5-4|TRBJ1-2
TGTGCCAGCAGCCGGGGGGCCGGAGAATATGGCTACACCTTC
CASSRGAGEYGYTF
>NA|TRBV5-1|TRBJ2-5
TGCGCCAGCAGATTGGAATCGGAGACCCAGTACTTC
CASRLESETQYF
>TRBD2|TRBV6-4|TRBJ2-1
TGTGCCAGCAGTGAGGGGGGGACTAGCGGGAGCTATGAGCAGTTCTTC
CASSEGGTSGSYEQFF
>NA|TRBV29-1|TRBJ1-1
TGCAGCGTTGGGAGGCGGAACACTGAAGCTTTCTTT
CSVGRRNTEAFF
>NA|TRBV11-2|TRBJ1-2
TGTGCCAGCAGCTTAGTGCCGACAGGATTAAACTATGGCTACACCTTC
CASSLVPTGLNYGYTF
>NA|TRBV29-1|TRBJ2-1
TGCAGCGTTGAAGTAGGAGACTTCCTCTCCTACAATGAGCAGTTCTTC
CSVEVGDFLSYNEQFF
>TRBD1|TRBV11-2|TRBJ1-5
TGTGCCAGCAGAAGGACAGGTAATAGCAATCAGCCCCAGCATTTT
CASRRTGNSNQPQHF
>TRBD2|TRBV9|TRBJ2-7
TGTGCCAGCAGCTCAGGGACTAGTGTGGGCGAGCAGTACTTC
CASSSGTSVGEQYF
>TRBD1|TRBV27|TRBJ2-6
TGTGCCAGCAGTCGGGTCAGGGGGCAGGCTGGGGCCAACGTCCTGACTTTC
CASSRVRGQAGANVLTF
>NA|TRBV5-1|TRBJ2-7
TGCGCCAGCAGCTTGTTAACAGGGTACGAGCAGTACTTC
CASSLLTGYEQYF
>NA|TRBV28|TRBJ1-5
TGTGCCAGCAGTCAACCGGGACAATCCTATCAGCCCCAGCATTTT
CASSQPGQSYQPQHF
>NA|TRBV4-1|TRBJ2-1
TGCGCCAGCAGCCAACGGACTGGGCGATTTGGGGAGCAGTTCTTC
CASSQRTGRFGEQFF